What follows are 5 T cell receptor beta chains derived from one specimen sequenced in a study of T cell repertoires in cytomegalovirus infection. Each CDR3 protein gets one entry after TCRdb re-called the reads with MiXCR. The table has a few hundred thousand distinct CDR3 sequences, roughly 22% seen once. The sample taken for sequencing was CD8+ T cells from PBMCs. These receptors originate from a human donor in good health (CMV status not recorded). Some clones in this sample may be carry-over from other donors' samples.

This clonotype was detected only a few times. The genes are TRBV7-3 and TRBJ2-2; 11 positions match TRBD2. With 8 bases clipped from V and 6 bases from J, the junction kept 5 bases outside the gene matches. CDR3 length: 14 amino acids. CDR1 and CDR2 from the germline V gene are SGHTA and FQGTGA. CDR3 region: CASAWTSGSGELFF. In nucleotides, the CDR3 is TGTGCCAGCGCTTGGACTAGCGGGTCCGGGGAGCTGTTTTTT.

This clonotype was detected only a few times. This chain's CDR3 is CASSLGQGALIGEGYTF. The CDR3 DNA reads TGTGCCAGCAGTTTAGGACAGGGGGCTCTCATAGGAGAAGGCTACACCTTC. V and J are TRBV28 and TRBJ1-2; TRBD1 matches 11 bases. Germline lookup yields CDR1 MDHEN and CDR2 SYDVKM. V shed 2 bases and J 8 bases; nucleotides not matched to a gene: 13. This CDR3 comprises 17 residues.

This clonotype has just a few counts. The V call is TRBV20-1, the J call TRBJ2-5; weak D call: TRBD1 (5 bases). Trimming removed 5 bases from V and 5 bases from J, with 18 bases in between. Germline V lookup: CDR1 DFQATT, CDR2 SNEGSKA (reference sequence). The length of the CDR3 is 14 residues. The CDR3 DNA reads TGCAGTGCTGGGTTGGACAATCTGGGGGAGACCCAGTACTTC. Amino acids: CSAGLDNLGETQYF.

This clonotype was picked up many times. The chain couples TRBV29-1 to TRBJ2-3, with a tentative D call TRBD1 (6 bases). V was trimmed by 7 bases and J by 3 bases, leaving 14 bases between them. The CDR3 sequence is 13 residues long. Germline V gives CDR1 SQVTM, CDR2 ANQGSEA. CDR3 protein: CSGLQGSTDTQYF. The CDR3 DNA follows: TGCAGCGGACTACAGGGATCAACAGATACGCAGTATTTT.

The genes are TRBV29-1 and TRBJ1-2, with TRBD1 matching 9 bases. The trim removed 0 bases at V and 8 bases at J, leaving 10 bases unmatched. Germline V gene lookup returns CDR1 SQVTM and CDR2 ANQGSEA. The CDR3 has 15 residues. The CDR3 bases are TGCAGCGTTGAAGATTTATGGGGACAGGGAAAAGGCTACACCTTC. Protein product: CSVEDLWGQGKGYTF.